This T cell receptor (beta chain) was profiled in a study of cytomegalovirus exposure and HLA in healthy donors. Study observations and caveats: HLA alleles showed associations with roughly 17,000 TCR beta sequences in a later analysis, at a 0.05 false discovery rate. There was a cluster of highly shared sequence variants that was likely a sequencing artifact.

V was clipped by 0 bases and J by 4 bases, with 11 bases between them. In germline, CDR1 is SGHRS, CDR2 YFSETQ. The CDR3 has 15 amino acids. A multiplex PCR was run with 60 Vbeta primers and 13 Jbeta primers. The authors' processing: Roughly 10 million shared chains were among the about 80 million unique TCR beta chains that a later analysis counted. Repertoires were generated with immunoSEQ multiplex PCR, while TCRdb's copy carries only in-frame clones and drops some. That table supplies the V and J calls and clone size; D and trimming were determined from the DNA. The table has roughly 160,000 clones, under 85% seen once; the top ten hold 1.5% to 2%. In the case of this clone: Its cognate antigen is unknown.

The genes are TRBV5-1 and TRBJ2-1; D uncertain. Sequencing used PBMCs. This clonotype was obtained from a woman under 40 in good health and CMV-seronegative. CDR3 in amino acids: CASSLAQVDYNEQFF. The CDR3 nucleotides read TGCGCCAGCAGCTTGGCCCAGGTAGATTACAATGAGCAGTTCTTC.